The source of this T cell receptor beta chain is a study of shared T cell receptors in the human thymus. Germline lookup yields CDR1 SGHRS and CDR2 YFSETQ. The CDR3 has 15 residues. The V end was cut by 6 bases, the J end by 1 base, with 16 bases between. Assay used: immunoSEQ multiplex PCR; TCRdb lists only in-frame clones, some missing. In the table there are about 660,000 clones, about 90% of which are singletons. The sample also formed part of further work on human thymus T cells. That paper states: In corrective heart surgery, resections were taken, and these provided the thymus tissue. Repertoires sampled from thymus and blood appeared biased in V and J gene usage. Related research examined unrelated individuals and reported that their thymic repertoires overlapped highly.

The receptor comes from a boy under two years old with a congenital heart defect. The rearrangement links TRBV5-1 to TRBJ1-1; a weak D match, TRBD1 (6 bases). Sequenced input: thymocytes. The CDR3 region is CASNRDRFPNTEAFF. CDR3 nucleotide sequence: TGCGCCAGCAACCGAGACAGGTTTCCGAACACTGAAGCTTTCTTT.